The 17 T cell receptor beta chains reported below all come from one sample, sequenced in a study of blood T cell repertoires in COVID-19. Here immunoSEQ multiplex PCR was the method, and the copy in TCRdb shows in-frame clones only, minus some. The sample yields over 100,000 clones, roughly 84% seen once. The sequenced sample consisted of peripheral blood. The receptors come from a man aged 35-49 years with acute or convalescent COVID-19.

In its sample, this clone was seen once. The rearrangement links TRBV5-5 to TRBJ2-1, with TRBD2 matching 7 bases. After removal of 1 base from V and 13 bases from J, the junction contained 8 bases not matched to a gene. Germline CDR1 SGHKS, CDR2 YYEKEE (reference sequence). This CDR3 is 13 amino acids long. The CDR3 sequence is CASSLLPSGIQFF. In DNA form, the CDR3 reads TGTGCCAGCAGCTTGTTACCCAGCGGGATCCAGTTCTTC.

The chain links TRBV5-5 to TRBJ2-3; no clear D. Per germline, CDR1 SGHKS and CDR2 YYEKEE (reference sequence). This CDR3 comprises 15 residues. The germline V and J ends were trimmed by 5 bases and 1 base, with 14 bases remaining between them. The CDR3 sequence is CASSPRSLGTDTQYF. The CDR3 DNA is TGTGCCAGCAGTCCACGGTCTCTGGGCACAGATACGCAGTATTTT.

The V and J genes are TRBV29-1 and TRBJ1-1; TRBD1 is a possible D gene (6 bases). The CDR3 totals 12 residues. Per the germline V gene, CDR1 is SQVTM and CDR2 is ANQGSEA. CDR3 nucleotides: TGCAGTTTCAGGGACATGAACACTGAAGCTTTCTTT. Residues: CSFRDMNTEAFF.

The J gene is TRBJ2-1, the V gene TRBV6-1; TRBD2 agrees at 8 bases. Unmatched junction bases numbered 4, after V lost 0 bases and J lost 0 bases. The germline gives CDR1 MNHNS, CDR2 SASEGT. The CDR3 consists of 17 residues. The CDR3 coding sequence is TGTGCCAGCAGTGAAGCGCTACTAGCGGCCTCCTACAATGAGCAGTTCTTC. This sequence encodes CASSEALLAASYNEQFF.

V gene TRBV3-1 (or the pseudogene TRBV3-2) combines with J gene TRBJ2-7; 7 nucleotides agree with TRBD2. CDR3 length equals 15 residues. J lost 6 bases, V lost 3 bases, and 11 bases had no gene match. Per germline, CDR1 LGHDT and CDR2 YNNKEL (reference sequence). The CDR3 coding sequence is TGTGCCAGCAGCCAGAGGGGAGGGAGGGCCTCCGAGCAGTACTTC. Encoded protein: CASSQRGGRASEQYF.

CDR3 sequence (DNA): TGTGCCAGCAGTCCCGGGGGGAGGGGGGAGCTGTTTTTT. Its protein product is CASSPGGRGELFF. V gene TRBV27 combines with J gene TRBJ2-2, with 7 bases aligning to TRBD2. The length of the CDR3 is 13 residues. V dropped 5 bases and J dropped 8; count of bases not matched to a gene: 5. Per germline, CDR1 MNHEY and CDR2 SMNVEV (reference sequence).

The V and J genes are TRBV6-6 and TRBJ1-6; no clear D. Germline V gives CDR1 MNHNY, CDR2 SVGAGI (reference sequence). V was shortened by 0 bases and J by 10 bases, with 10 bases between the two germline ends. This CDR3 region has 14 residues. CDR3 coding DNA: TGTGCCAGCAGTTACTCTCGGGAGGGATCACCCCTCCACTTT. Its protein is CASSYSREGSPLHF.

The chain combines TRBV15 with TRBJ1-6; unclear D gene. CDR3 length: 15 residues. Germline lookup yields CDR1 LNHNV and CDR2 YYDKDF (reference sequence). Deletions cut 0 bases from V and 6 bases from J, with 9 bases between. The CDR3 nucleotides are TGTGCCACCAGCAGAGACGGCAGGATTAATTCACCCCTCCACTTT. Its translation is CATSRDGRINSPLHF.

DNA for the CDR3: TGTGCCAGCTCACCTTCAGTCACAGATACGCAGTATTTT. Protein product: CASSPSVTDTQYF. The chain employs TRBV18 and TRBJ2-3; no definite D call. Germline CDR1 and CDR2: KGHSH and LQKENI. The CDR3 consists of 13 residues. V lost 3 bases and J 2 bases, leaving 6 bases between the germline ends. Full variable domain (remainder filled in from reference TRBV18 and TRBJ2-3): NAGVMQNPRHLVRRRGQEARLRCSPMKGHSHVYWYRQLPEEGLKFMVYLQKENIIDESGMPKERFSAEFPKEGPSILRIQQVVRGDSAAYFCASSPSVTDTQYFGPGTRLTVL.

This rearrangement joins TRBV12-3 or TRBV12-4 to TRBJ1-2; no clear D gene. V lost 1 base and J 0 bases, leaving 3 bases between the germline ends. This CDR3 spans 13 amino acids. The CDR3 coding sequence is TGTGCCAGCAGTTTAGTCTCTAACTATGGCTACACCTTC. Translation: CASSLVSNYGYTF.

A single count supports this clone. The chain uses TRBV4-1 and TRBJ1-2, with 8 nucleotides matching TRBD1. The germline V gene encodes CDR1 MGHRA and CDR2 YSYEKL. The CDR3 has 19 residues. Germline trimming cut 1 base from V and 4 bases from J; bases unmatched to any gene: 17. This chain's CDR3 is CASSQGIRRSPGTGYGYTF. The CDR3 bases are TGCGCCAGCAGCCAAGGTATTAGGCGCTCCCCGGGGACAGGCTATGGCTACACCTTC.

This clone was observed a handful of times. The chain couples TRBV5-1 to TRBJ2-3, with D possibly matching TRBD2 (5 bases). The CDR3 totals 14 residues. From germline, CDR1 is SGHRS and CDR2 YFSETQ. The V and J ends lost 0 bases and 5 bases respectively, with 10 bases between them. The CDR3 DNA reads as TGCGCCAGCAGCTTGGGTGGACGGGGAGATACGCAGTATTTT. Translated: CASSLGGRGDTQYF.

The count of this clone is one. The chain couples TRBV2 to TRBJ1-5; D might be TRBD1 (6 bases). The germline gives CDR1 SNHLY, CDR2 FYNNEI. The V end lost 4 bases, the J end lost 3 bases, and 10 bases lay between the germline ends. The CDR3 is 14 residues long. In nucleotides, the CDR3 is TGTGCCAGCAGTGCGTGGACAGACAATCAGCCCCAGCATTTT. Amino acid sequence: CASSAWTDNQPQHF.

The CDR3 sequence: CASSKKFSGRYWGEQYF. In nucleotides, the CDR3 is TGTGCCAGCAGCAAAAAATTTAGCGGGAGGTATTGGGGCGAGCAGTACTTC. The V call is TRBV21-1, the J call TRBJ2-7; TRBD2 was called by the table and not checked on the DNA. TRBV21-1 is classified as a pseudogene. This CDR3 is built from 17 residues.

V is TRBV25-1 and J is TRBJ1-3; 8 bases line up with TRBD1. CDR1 and CDR2 (germline): MGHDK, SYGVNS. J gave up 2 bases and V 2 bases, and 2 bases lay outside the gene matches. This CDR3 has 15 residues. CDR3 in amino acids: CASSERTGTGNTIYF. The CDR3 nucleotides are TGTGCCAGCAGTGAAAGGACAGGGACTGGAAACACCATATATTTT.

This clone was seen a single time. The chain joins TRBV7-2 to TRBJ2-7, with 10 bases matching TRBD2. The CDR3 has 18 amino acids. The V gene end was trimmed by 1 base and the J gene end by 3 bases; junction bases not matched to a gene: 12. Per the germline V gene, CDR1 is SGHTA and CDR2 is FQGNSA. DNA for the CDR3: TGTGCCAGCAGCTTAGTCCAGGGAGCGGGGGGGCCTGGCTACGAGCAGTACTTC. This translates into CASSLVQGAGGPGYEQYF.

This rearrangement joins TRBV2 to TRBJ2-2, with 8 nucleotides matching TRBD1. V lost 6 bases to trimming and J lost 7 bases; unmatched junction nucleotides: 1. There are 12 residues in the CDR3. CDR1 is SNHLY and CDR2 is FYNNEI in the germline V gene. CDR3 sequence: CASRQGGGELFF. The CDR3 DNA reads TGTGCCAGCAGACAGGGGGGCGGGGAGCTGTTTTTT. Drawing the rest from reference TRBV2 and TRBJ2-2, the complete variable domain is EPEVTQTPSHQVTQMGQEVILRCVPISNHLYFYWYRQILGQKVEFLVSFYNNEISEKSEIFDDQFSVERPDGSNFTLKIRSTKLEDSAMYFCASRQGGGELFFGEGSRLTVL.